The following is a TCR beta chain sequence with its context. Its antigen is unidentified. This entry is derived from a study of Graves' ophthalmopathy and Graves' hyperthyroidism. Overall study findings and caveats: For separating ophthalmopathy from stable hyperthyroidism, a 13-signature model gave almost 90% sensitivity and around 80% specificity.

Aged 18 to 65, hyperthyroidism patients had new diagnoses of under 2 months' duration. Amplification targeted the TCR beta CDR3 regions, with RNA transcripts as the source material. In the first round, RT-PCR was carried out with HTBI primers, and a multiplex PCR formed the second round. Each CDR3 protein gets one entry after TCRdb re-called the multiplex PCR reads with MiXCR. The sample carries a few hundred thousand distinct CDR3 sequences, approximately 18% recorded once. The CDR3 has 13 residues. V gave up 6 bases and J gave up 6 bases; unmatched junction bases: 4. Sequences were obtained from peripheral blood. The chain links TRBV12-3 or TRBV12-4 to TRBJ1-2; 10 nucleotides agree with TRBD1. This receptor was taken from an adult woman with stable Graves' hyperthyroidism. Written as DNA, the CDR3 is TGTGCCAGCAGGTACGACAGGGGGCATGGCTACACCTTC. Residues: CASRYDRGHGYTF.